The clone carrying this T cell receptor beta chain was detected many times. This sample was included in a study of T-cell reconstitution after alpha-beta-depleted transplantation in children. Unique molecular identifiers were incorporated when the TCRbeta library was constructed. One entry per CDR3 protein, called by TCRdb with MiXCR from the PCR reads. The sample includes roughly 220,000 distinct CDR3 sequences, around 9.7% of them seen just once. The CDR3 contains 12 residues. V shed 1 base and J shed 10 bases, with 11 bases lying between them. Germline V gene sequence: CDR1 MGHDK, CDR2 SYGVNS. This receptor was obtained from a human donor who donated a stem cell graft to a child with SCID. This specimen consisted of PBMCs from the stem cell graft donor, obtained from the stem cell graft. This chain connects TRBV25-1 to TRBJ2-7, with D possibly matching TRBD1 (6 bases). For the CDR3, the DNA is TGTGCCAGCAGTGAATGGGGACAAGGACAGTACTTC. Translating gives CASSEWGQGQYF.